The 5 T cell receptor beta chains below were found in one sample sequenced in a study of control samples from healthy donors and cancer patients. TCRdb's copy holds only in-frame clones and misses some; the assay was immunoSEQ multiplex PCR. The table includes fewer than 20,000 clones, about 89% detected once. The sequencing sample was made of PBMCs. These receptors all stem from a man aged 55-75 years with head and neck cancer.

The J gene is TRBJ2-3, the V gene TRBV7-3, with TRBD2 matching 8 bases. CDR3 length: 18 residues. Germline V gives CDR1 SGHTA, CDR2 FQGTGA. V shed 1 base and J 0 bases; nucleotides not matched to a gene: 9. CDR3 sequence reads: CASSLISGGDSSTDTQYF. CDR3 DNA: TGTGCCAGCAGCTTAATCAGCGGGGGCGATTCTAGCACAGATACGCAGTATTTT.

This CDR3 is CASSGGDSPVQYF. In nucleotides, the CDR3 is TGTGCCAGCAGCGGGGGCGACAGTCCAGTTCAGTACTTC. V and J are TRBV16 and TRBJ2-4; D is possibly TRBD1 (6 bases). The CDR3 consists of 13 residues. Germline CDR1 KGHSY, CDR2 FQNENV. Trimming removed 5 bases from V and 11 bases from J, with 16 bases in between.

As for this clone: The junction shows a germline mismatch at one end, possibly a read error. The sample carries other DNA sequences with the same CDR3. V is TRBV2 and J is TRBJ1-1; 7 bases align to TRBD1. CDR1 SNHLY and CDR2 FYNNEI come from the germline V gene. The CDR3 extends over 15 amino acids. The chain's CDR3 is CASRTGTASNTEAFF. The CDR3 DNA is TGTGCCAGCAGAACAGGGACAGCCTCGAACACTGAAGCCTTCTTT.

V gene TRBV11-2 combines with J gene TRBJ2-1, with 12 bases lining up with TRBD2. After removal of 0 bases from V and 7 bases from J, the junction contained 7 bases not matched to a gene. The CDR3 covers 17 residues. CDR1 SGHAT and CDR2 FQNNGV come from the germline V gene. The CDR3 DNA reads TGTGCCAGCAGCTTAGATCTAGCGGGGGGGCCTAGTAATGAGCAGTTCTTC. It translates to CASSLDLAGGPSNEQFF.

The gene calls are TRBV5-8 and TRBJ2-1; 8 bases line up with TRBD1. V trimming: 3 bases; J trimming: 3 bases; junction bases outside the gene matches: 2. The V gene's germline CDR1 is SGHTS and CDR2 YDEGEE. This CDR3 spans 14 amino acids. CDR3 sequence reads: CASSSGTGYNEQFF. CDR3 sequence (DNA): TGTGCCAGCAGCTCCGGGACAGGCTACAATGAGCAGTTCTTC.